The source of this T cell receptor (beta chain) is a study of PD-1 blockade in classical Hodgkin lymphoma. Study-wide results and caveats: Exclusion removed patients who began nivolumab under 1 year after ASCT. Newly diagnosed patients and complete responders had comparable diversity at baseline. There was a significant rise in CD4+ TCR diversity by C4D1, with no such rise for CD8+.

The time point: cycle 4 day 1 (C4D1), after 6 weeks of nivolumab. Every patient relapsed after autologous stem cell transplantation, and brentuximab vedotin exposure varied. Best responses were complete response, partial response or progressive disease. Using immunoSEQ multiplex PCR, the repertoire was profiled, and TCRdb retains in-frame clones only, with some absent. In the table there are some 39,000 clones, roughly 78% of which are singletons. With respect to this clone: Its antigen remains unknown.

The CDR3 sequence is 14 residues long. Trimming pared 4 bases from V and 0 bases from J, leaving 9 bases between. The germline V gene encodes CDR1 MGHDK and CDR2 SYGVNS. The receptor comes from a human donor with classical Hodgkin lymphoma. The specimen was peripheral blood mononuclear cells (PBMCs), collected before the fourth cycle of nivolumab. J is TRBJ1-2 and V is TRBV25-1, with TRBD1 as a possible D gene (6 bases). The chain's CDR3 is CASSAQGTNYGYTF. CDR3 nucleotide sequence: TGTGCCAGCAGTGCACAGGGTACTAACTATGGCTACACCTTC.